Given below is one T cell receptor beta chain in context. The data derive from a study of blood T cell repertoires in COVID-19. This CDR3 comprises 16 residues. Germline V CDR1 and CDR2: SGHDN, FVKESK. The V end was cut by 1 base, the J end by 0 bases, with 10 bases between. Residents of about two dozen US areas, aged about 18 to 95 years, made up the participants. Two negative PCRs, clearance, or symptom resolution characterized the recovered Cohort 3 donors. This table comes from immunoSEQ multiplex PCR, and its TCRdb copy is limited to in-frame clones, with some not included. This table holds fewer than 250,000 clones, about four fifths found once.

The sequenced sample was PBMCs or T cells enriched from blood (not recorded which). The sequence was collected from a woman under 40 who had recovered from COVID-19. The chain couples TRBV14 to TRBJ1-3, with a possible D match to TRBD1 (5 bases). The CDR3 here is CASSQGTRSSGNTIYF. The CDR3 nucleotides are TGTGCCAGCAGCCAAGGGACACGGAGCTCTGGAAACACCATATATTTT.